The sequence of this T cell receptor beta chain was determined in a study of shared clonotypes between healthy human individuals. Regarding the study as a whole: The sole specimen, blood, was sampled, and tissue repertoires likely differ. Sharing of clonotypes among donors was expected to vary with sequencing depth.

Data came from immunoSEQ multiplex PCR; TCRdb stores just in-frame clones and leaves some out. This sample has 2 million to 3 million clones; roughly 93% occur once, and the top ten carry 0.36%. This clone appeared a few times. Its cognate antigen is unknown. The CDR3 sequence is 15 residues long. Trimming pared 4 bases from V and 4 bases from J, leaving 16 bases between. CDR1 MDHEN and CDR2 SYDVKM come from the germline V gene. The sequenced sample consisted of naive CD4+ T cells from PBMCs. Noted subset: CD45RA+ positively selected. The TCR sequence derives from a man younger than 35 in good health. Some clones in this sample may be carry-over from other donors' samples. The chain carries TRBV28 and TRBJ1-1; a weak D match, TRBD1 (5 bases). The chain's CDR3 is CASSWALQALTEAFF. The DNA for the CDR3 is TGTGCCAGCAGTTGGGCGCTACAGGCCCTCACTGAAGCTTTCTTT.